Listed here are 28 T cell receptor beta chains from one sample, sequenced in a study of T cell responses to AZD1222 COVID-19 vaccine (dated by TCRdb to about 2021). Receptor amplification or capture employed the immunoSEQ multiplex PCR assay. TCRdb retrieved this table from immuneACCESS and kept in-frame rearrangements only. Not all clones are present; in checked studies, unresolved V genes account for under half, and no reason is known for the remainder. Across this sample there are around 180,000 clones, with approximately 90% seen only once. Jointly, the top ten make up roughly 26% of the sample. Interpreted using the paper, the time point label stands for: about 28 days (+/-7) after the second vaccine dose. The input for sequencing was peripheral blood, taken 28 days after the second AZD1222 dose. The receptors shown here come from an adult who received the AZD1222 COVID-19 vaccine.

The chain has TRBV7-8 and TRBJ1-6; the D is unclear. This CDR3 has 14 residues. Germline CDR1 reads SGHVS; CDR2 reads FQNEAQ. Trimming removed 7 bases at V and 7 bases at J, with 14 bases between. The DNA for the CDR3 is TGTGCCAGCACCCGACAATCGTCGAATTCACCCCTCCACTTT. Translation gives CASTRQSSNSPLHF.

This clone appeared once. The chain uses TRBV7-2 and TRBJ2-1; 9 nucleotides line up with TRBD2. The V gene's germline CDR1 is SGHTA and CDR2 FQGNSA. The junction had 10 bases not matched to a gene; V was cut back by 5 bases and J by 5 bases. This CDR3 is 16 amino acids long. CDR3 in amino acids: CASSKLAGGLNNEQFF. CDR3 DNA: TGTGCCAGCAGCAAACTAGCGGGCGGTCTAAACAATGAGCAGTTCTTC.

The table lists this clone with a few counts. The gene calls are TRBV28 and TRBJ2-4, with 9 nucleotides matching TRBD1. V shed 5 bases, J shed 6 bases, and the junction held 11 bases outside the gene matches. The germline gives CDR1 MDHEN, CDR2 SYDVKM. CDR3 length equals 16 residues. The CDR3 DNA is TGTGCCAGCAGTAAACAGGGGGCGCTTGGGTCAAACATTCAGTACTTC. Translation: CASSKQGALGSNIQYF.

The CDR3 bases are TGTGCCATCAGTGAGACGAGGGGGAGGAGCTCCTACGAGCAGTACTTC. Its protein is CAISETRGRSSYEQYF. The rearrangement joins TRBV10-3 to TRBJ2-7; D is possibly TRBD1 or TRBD2 (6 bases each). This CDR3 is built from 16 residues. Per the germline V gene, CDR1 is ENHRY and CDR2 is SYGVKD. V lost 2 bases to trimming and J lost 0 bases, with 14 bases between them.

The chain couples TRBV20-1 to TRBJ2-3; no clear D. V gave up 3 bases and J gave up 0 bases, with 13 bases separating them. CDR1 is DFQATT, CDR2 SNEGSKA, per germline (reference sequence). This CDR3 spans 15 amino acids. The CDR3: CSASTSDSSTDTQYF. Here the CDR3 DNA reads TGCAGTGCTAGTACGAGCGATTCTAGCACAGATACGCAGTATTTT.

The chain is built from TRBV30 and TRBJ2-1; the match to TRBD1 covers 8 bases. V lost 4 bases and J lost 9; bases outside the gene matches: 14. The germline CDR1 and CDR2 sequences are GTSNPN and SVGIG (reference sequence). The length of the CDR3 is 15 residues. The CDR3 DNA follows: TGTGCCTGGACCACGGTAGTCAGGGGGCCCGTTGAGCAGTTCTTC. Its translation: CAWTTVVRGPVEQFF. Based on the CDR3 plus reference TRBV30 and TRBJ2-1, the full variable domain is SQTIHQWPATLVQPVGSPLSLECTVEGTSNPNLYWYRQAAGRGLQLLFYSVGIGQISSEVPQNLSASRPQDRQFILSSKKLLLSDSGFYLCAWTTVVRGPVEQFFGPGTRLTVL.

This CDR3 is CASRRDQGNTEAFF. CDR3 bases: TGTGCCAGCAGGCGAGACCAGGGGAACACTGAAGCTTTCTTT. The chain carries TRBV7-2 and TRBJ1-1; possibly TRBD1 for D (5 bases). V lost 6 bases to trimming and J lost 1 base, with 12 bases between them. The germline gives CDR1 SGHTA, CDR2 FQGNSA. The CDR3 has 14 amino acids.

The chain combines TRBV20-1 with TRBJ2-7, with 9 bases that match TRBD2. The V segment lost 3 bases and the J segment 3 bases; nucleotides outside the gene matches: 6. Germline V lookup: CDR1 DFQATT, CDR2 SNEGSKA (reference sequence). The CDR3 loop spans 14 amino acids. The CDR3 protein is CSASGASGDYEQYF. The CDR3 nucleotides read TGCAGTGCTAGTGGGGCTAGCGGGGACTACGAGCAGTACTTC.

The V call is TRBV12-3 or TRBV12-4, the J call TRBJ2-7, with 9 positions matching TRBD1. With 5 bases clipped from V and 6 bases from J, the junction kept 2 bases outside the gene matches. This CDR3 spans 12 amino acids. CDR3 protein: CASSDRGGEQYF. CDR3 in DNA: TGTGCCAGCAGTGACAGGGGGGGCGAGCAGTACTTC.

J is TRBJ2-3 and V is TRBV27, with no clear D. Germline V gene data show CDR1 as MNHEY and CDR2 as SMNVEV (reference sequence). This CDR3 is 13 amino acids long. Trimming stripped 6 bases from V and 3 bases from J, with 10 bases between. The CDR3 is CASSRRGTDTQYF. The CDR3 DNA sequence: TGTGCCAGCAGCCGGCGAGGAACAGATACGCAGTATTTT.

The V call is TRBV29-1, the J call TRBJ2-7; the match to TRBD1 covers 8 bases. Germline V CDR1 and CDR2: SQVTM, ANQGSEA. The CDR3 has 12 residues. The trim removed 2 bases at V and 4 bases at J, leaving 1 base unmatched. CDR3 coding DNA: TGCAGCGTTGAACAGGGGGCATACGAGCAGTACTTC. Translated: CSVEQGAYEQYF.

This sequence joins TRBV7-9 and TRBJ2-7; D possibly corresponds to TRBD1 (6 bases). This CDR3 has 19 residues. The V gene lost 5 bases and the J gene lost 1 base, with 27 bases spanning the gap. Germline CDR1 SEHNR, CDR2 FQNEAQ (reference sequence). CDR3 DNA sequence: TGTGCCAGCAGCCCCGGTCCTTCCTCCGGACAGCCAAATTCCTACGAGCAGTACTTC. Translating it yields CASSPGPSSGQPNSYEQYF. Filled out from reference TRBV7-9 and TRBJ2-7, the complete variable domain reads DTGVSQNPRHKITKRGQNVTFRCDPISEHNRLYWYRQTLGQGPEFLTYFQNEAQLEKSRLLSDRFSAERPKGSFSTLEIQRTEQGDSAMYLCASSPGPSSGQPNSYEQYFGPGTRLTVT.

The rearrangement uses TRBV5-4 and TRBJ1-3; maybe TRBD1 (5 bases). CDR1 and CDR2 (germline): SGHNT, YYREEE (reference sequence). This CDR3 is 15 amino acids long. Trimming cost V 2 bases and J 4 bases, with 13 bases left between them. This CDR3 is CASSFGGGPGNTIYF. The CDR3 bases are TGTGCCAGCAGCTTCGGTGGGGGTCCAGGAAACACCATATATTTT.

The CDR3 is CASSRTPTNTGELFF. DNA for the CDR3: TGTGCCAGCAGTAGGACACCCACGAACACCGGGGAGCTGTTTTTT. The V gene is TRBV28, the J gene TRBJ2-2; weak D call: TRBD1 (5 bases). V dropped 5 bases and J dropped 0 bases, with 10 bases sitting between them. CDR1 and CDR2 (germline): MDHEN, SYDVKM. CDR3 length: 15 amino acids.

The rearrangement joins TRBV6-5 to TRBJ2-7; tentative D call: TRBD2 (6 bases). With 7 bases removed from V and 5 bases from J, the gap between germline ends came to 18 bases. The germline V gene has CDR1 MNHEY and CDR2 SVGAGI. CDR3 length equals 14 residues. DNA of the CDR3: TGTGCCAGCACGACCGGAGGGAAGGTTGACGAGCAGTACTTC. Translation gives CASTTGGKVDEQYF.

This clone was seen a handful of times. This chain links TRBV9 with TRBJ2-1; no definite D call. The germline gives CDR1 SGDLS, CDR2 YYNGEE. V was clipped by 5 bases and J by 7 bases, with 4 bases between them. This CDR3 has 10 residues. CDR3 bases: TGTGCCAGCAGTAAGAATGAGCAGTTCTTC. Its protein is CASSKNEQFF.

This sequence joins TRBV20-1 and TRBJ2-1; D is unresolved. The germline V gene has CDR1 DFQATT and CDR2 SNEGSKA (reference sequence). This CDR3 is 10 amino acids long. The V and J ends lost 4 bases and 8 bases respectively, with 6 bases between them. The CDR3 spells CSAKADEQFF. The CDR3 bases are TGCAGTGCTAAGGCGGATGAGCAGTTCTTC.

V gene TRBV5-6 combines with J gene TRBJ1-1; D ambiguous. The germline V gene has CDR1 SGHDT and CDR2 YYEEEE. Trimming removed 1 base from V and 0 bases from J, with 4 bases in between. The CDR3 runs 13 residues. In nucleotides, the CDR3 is TGTGCCAGCAGCTTGACCCTGAACACTGAAGCTTTCTTT. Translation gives CASSLTLNTEAFF.

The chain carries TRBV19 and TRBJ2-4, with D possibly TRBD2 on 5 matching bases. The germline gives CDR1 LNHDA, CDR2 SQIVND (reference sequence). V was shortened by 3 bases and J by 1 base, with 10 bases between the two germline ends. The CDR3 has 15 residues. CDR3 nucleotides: TGTGCCAGTAGTATTGGACTGGGGGCCAAAAACATTCAGTACTTC. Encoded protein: CASSIGLGAKNIQYF.

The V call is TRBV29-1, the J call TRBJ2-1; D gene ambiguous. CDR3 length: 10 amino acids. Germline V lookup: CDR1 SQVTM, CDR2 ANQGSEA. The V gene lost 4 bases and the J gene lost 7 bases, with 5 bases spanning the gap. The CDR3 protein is CSVGNNEQFF. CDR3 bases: TGCAGCGTTGGTAATAATGAGCAGTTCTTC.

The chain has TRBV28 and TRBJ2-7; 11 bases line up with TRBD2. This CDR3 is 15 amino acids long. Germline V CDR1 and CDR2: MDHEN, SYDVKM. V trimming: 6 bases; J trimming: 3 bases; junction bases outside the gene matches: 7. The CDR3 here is CASSPGTSGGYEQYF. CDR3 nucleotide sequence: TGTGCCAGCAGCCCCGGGACTAGCGGTGGCTACGAGCAGTACTTC. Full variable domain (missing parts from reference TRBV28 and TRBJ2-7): DVKVTQSSRYLVKRTGEKVFLECVQDMDHENMFWYRQDPGLGLRLIYFSYDVKMKEKGDIPEGYSVSREKKERFSLILESASTNQTSMYLCASSPGTSGGYEQYFGPGTRLTVT.

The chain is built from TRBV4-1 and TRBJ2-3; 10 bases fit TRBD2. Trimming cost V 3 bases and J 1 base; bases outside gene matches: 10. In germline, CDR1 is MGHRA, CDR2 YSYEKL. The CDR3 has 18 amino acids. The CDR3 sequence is CASSQGTSEGAGTDTQYF. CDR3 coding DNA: TGCGCCAGCAGCCAGGGGACTAGCGAGGGGGCTGGCACAGATACGCAGTATTTT.

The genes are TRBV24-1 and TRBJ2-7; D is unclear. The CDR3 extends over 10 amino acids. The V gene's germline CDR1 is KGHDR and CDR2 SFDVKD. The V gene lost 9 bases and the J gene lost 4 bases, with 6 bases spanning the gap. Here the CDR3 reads CATPVYEQYF. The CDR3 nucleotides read TGTGCCACCCCCGTTTACGAGCAGTACTTC.

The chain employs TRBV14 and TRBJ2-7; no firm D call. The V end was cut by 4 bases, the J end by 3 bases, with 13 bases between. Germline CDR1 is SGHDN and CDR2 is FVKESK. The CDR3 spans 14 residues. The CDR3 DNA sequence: TGTGCCAGCAGCCCTGGGGTAGGGAACTACGAGCAGTACTTC. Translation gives CASSPGVGNYEQYF. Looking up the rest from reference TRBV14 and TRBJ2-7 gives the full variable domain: EAGVTQFPSHSVIEKGQTVTLRCDPISGHDNLYWYRRVMGKEIKFLLHFVKESKQDESGMPNNRFLAERTGGTYSTLKVQPAELEDSGVYFCASSPGVGNYEQYFGPGTRLTVT.

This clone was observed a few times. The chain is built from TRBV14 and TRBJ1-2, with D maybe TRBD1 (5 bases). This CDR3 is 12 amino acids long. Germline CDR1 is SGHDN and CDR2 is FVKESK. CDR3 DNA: TGTGCGACGAGGGGACCTAACTATGGCTACACCTTC. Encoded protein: CATRGPNYGYTF.

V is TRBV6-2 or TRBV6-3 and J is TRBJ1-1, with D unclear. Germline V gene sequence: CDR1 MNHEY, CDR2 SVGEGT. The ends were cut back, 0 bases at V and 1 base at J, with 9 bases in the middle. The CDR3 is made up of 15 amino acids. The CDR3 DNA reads TGTGCCAGCAGTTACTCGACGCTGAAGAACACTGAAGCTTTCTTT. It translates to CASSYSTLKNTEAFF.

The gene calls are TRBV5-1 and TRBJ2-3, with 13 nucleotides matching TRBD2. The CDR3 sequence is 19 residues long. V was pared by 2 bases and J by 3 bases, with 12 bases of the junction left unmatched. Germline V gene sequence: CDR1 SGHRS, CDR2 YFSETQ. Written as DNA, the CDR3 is TGCGCCAGCAGCTTAACCGGGACTAGCGGGACCCGGTCGACAGATACGCAGTATTTT. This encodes CASSLTGTSGTRSTDTQYF. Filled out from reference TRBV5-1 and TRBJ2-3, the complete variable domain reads KAGVTQTPRYLIKTRGQQVTLSCSPISGHRSVSWYQQTPGQGLQFLFEYFSETQRNKGNFPGRFSGRQFSNSRSEMNVSTLELGDSALYLCASSLTGTSGTRSTDTQYFGPGTRLTVL.

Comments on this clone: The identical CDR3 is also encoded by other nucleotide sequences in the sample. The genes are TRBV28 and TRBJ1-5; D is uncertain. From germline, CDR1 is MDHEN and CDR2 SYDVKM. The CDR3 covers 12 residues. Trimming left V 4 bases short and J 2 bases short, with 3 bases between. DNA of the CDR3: TGTGCCAGCAGTTCGGGCAATCAGCCCCAGCATTTT. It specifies CASSSGNQPQHF. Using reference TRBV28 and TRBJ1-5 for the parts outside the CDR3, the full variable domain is DVKVTQSSRYLVKRTGEKVFLECVQDMDHENMFWYRQDPGLGLRLIYFSYDVKMKEKGDIPEGYSVSREKKERFSLILESASTNQTSMYLCASSSGNQPQHFGDGTRLSIL.